A single T cell receptor (beta chain) is shown here with its context. Sequenced by immunoSEQ multiplex PCR; TCRdb stores in-frame clones only, minus some. The sample yields approximately 110,000 clones, 90% seen once. These data originate in a study of control samples from healthy donors and cancer patients. Deletions cut 6 bases from V and 9 bases from J, with 18 bases between. Per germline, CDR1 WSHSY and CDR2 SAAADI. This CDR3 region has 14 residues. The chain uses TRBV10-2 and TRBJ2-1; TRBD1 might be the D (5 bases). The sample consisted of blood. The clonotype comes from a human donor in good health. The donor label of this sample is uncertain. The CDR3 DNA is TGCGCCAGCAGGGGGCTCAGTGGATCGGGTGAGCAGTTCTTC. Protein: CASRGLSGSGEQFF.